This T cell receptor beta chain appears in the sequencing data of a study of T cell responses to AZD1222 COVID-19 vaccine. The study's findings and limits: Repertoire sampling happened only post peak T cell response. Donors, mostly white British, included more females; clonal diversity was possibly underestimated. Elevations in Spike-specific TCR breadth and depth followed administration of two AZD1222 doses.

The method was immunoSEQ multiplex PCR; TCRdb's version includes in-frame clones alone and lacks a portion of them. This repertoire shows fewer than 90,000 clones, around 83% found once; its top ten account for roughly 5.6%. CDR3 size: 13 residues. The V and J ends lost 7 bases and 10 bases respectively, with 20 bases between them. In regard to this clone: The antigen remains unidentified.

The sequence came from an adult who received the AZD1222 COVID-19 vaccine. Sequences were derived from peripheral blood, sampled 28 days after the second AZD1222 dose. This chain connects TRBV12-3 or TRBV12-4 to TRBJ2-7, with D perhaps matching TRBD1 (6 bases). CDR3 DNA: TGTGCCAGCACTATGCAAGGGGGTCTGGAACAGTACTTC. Its protein is CASTMQGGLEQYF.